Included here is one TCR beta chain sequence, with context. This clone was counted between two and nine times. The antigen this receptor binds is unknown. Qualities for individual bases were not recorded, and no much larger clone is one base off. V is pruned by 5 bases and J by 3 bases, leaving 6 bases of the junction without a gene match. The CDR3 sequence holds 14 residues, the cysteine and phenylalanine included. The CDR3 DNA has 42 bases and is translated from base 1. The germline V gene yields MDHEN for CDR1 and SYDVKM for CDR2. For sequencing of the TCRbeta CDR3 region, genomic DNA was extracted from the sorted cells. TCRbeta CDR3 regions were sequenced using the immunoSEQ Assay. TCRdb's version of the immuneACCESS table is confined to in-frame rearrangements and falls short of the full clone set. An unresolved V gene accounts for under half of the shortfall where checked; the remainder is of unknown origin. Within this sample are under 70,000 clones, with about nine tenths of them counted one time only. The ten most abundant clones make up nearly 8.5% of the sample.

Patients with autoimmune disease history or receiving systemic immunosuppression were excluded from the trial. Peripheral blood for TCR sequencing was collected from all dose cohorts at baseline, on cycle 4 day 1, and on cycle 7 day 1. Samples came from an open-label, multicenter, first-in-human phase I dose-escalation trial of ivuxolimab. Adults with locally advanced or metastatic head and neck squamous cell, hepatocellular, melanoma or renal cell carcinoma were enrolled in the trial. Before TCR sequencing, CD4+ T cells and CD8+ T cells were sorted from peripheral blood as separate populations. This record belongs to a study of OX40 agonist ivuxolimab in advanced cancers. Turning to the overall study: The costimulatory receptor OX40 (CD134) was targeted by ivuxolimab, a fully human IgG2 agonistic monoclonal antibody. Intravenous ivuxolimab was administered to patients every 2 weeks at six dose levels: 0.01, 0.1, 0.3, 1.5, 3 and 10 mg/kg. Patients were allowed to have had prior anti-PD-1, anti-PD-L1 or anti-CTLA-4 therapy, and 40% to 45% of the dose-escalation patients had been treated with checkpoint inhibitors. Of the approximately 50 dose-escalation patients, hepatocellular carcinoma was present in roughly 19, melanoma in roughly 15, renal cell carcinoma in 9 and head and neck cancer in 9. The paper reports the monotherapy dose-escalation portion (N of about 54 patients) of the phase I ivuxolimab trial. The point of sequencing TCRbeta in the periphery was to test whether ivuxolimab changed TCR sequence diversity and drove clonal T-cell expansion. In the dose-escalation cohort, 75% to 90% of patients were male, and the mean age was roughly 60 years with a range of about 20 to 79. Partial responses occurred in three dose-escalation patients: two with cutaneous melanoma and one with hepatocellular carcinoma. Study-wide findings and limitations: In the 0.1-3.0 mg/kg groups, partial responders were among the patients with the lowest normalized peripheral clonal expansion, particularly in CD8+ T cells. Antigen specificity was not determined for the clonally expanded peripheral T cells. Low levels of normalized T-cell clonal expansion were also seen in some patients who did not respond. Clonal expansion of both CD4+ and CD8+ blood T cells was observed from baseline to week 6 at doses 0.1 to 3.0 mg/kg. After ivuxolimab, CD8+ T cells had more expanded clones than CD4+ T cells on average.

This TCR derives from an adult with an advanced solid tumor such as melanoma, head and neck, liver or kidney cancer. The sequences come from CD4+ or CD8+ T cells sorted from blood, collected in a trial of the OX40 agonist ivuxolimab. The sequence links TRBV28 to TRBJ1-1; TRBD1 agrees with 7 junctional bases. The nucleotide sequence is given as TGTGCCAGCAGTAAACGGGACAGATACACTGAAGCTTTCTTT. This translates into CASSKRDRYTEAFF.